What follows are 30 T cell receptor beta chains derived from one specimen sequenced in a study of breast tumors, draining lymph nodes, adjacent tissues. Breast cancer patients provided tissue from their axillary draining lymph nodes. TCRdb reanalysed the multiplex PCR reads using MiXCR and keeps one entry per CDR3 protein. The table has approximately 250,000 distinct CDR3 sequences, nearly 35% seen once; the top ten hold 3% to 4%. Source material: axillary lymph node tissue. Receptors were obtained from a female donor with breast cancer. Some clones in this sample may be carry-over from other donors' samples.

V gene TRBV20-1 combines with J gene TRBJ2-5; TRBD1 might be the D (7 bases). Deletions cut 5 bases from V and 9 bases from J, with 22 bases between. CDR3 length equals 14 residues. Germline assignment: CDR1 DFQATT and CDR2 SNEGSKA (reference sequence). The CDR3 DNA is TGCAGTGCTGCCGAACCTGGACTAACAGGGGCCCAGTACTTC. This sequence encodes CSAAEPGLTGAQYF.

This clonotype was detected many times. The chain is built from TRBV20-1 and TRBJ2-1, with D possibly matching TRBD2 (6 bases). The CDR3 runs 12 residues. Germline V lookup: CDR1 DFQATT, CDR2 SNEGSKA (reference sequence). V lost 6 bases and J lost 6, with 12 bases in between. DNA of the CDR3: TGCAGTGCCGATAGCGGATTCAATGAGCAGTTCTTC. The encoded protein is CSADSGFNEQFF.

In its sample, this clonotype was seen many times. This chain uses TRBV9 with TRBJ2-7, with D uncertain. Germline assignment: CDR1 SGDLS and CDR2 YYNGEE. CDR3 size: 14 residues. Trimming removed 4 bases from V and 2 bases from J, with 13 bases in between. CDR3 protein: CASSSGPYAYEQYF. The CDR3 DNA reads as TGTGCCAGCAGCTCAGGTCCATATGCCTACGAGCAGTACTTC. Based on the CDR3 plus reference TRBV9 and TRBJ2-7, the full variable domain is DSGVTQTPKHLITATGQRVTLRCSPRSGDLSVYWYQQSLDQGLQFLIQYYNGEERAKGNILERFSAQQFPDLHSELNLSSLELGDSALYFCASSSGPYAYEQYFGPGTRLTVT.

This clonotype was observed at least ten times. The chain is built from TRBV2 and TRBJ2-5; D uncertain. V was cut by 3 bases and J by 6 bases, with 17 bases left in between. Germline CDR1 SNHLY, CDR2 FYNNEI. The CDR3 has 15 residues. CDR3 coding DNA: TGTGCCAGCAGTGAGGGATCAGCTCGGGTGCAGACCCAGTACTTC. Amino acid sequence: CASSEGSARVQTQYF.

This clonotype was counted only a few times. The rearrangement links TRBV5-5 to TRBJ1-4, with TRBD1 as a possible D gene (5 bases). The V gene lost 2 bases and the J gene lost 2 bases, with 19 bases spanning the gap. Germline CDR1 SGHKS, CDR2 YYEKEE (reference sequence). CDR3 length: 18 residues. In nucleotides, the CDR3 is TGTGCCAGCAGCTTTTCCCCCGGGTTCGGGGGGACTAATGAAAAACTGTTTTTT. This sequence encodes CASSFSPGFGGTNEKLFF.

On this clonotype itself: This may arise from a read error, as a much more abundant clone is one base away. This chain connects TRBV5-4 to TRBJ2-1, with D unclear. This CDR3 comprises 12 residues. Germline lookup yields CDR1 SGHNT and CDR2 YYREEE (reference sequence). V was shortened by 1 base and J by 9 bases, with 8 bases between the two germline ends. The CDR3 protein is CASSLWVAEQFF. As DNA, the CDR3 is TGTGCCAGCAGCTTGTGGGTCGCTGAGCAGTTCTTC. The entire variable domain, with the rest obtained from reference TRBV5-4 and TRBJ2-1, is as follows: ETGVTQSPTHLIKTRGQQVTLRCSSQSGHNTVSWYQQALGQGPQFIFQYYREEENGRGNFPPRFSGLQFPNYSSELNVNALELDDSALYLCASSLWVAEQFFGPGTRLTVL.

This clonotype was counted a few times. With a much larger clone just one base away, this may be a read error. The CDR3 is CSASVASGVAGQYF. The DNA of the CDR3 is TGCAGTGCTAGTGTGGCTAGCGGGGTCGCAGGGCAGTACTTC. The V gene is TRBV20-1, the J gene TRBJ2-7; 9 positions agree with TRBD2. Germline assignment: CDR1 DFQATT and CDR2 SNEGSKA (reference sequence). Trimming cost V 3 bases and J 9 bases; bases outside gene matches: 12. The CDR3 has 14 amino acids.

The CDR3 loop reads CASSARDVANYGYTF. DNA for the CDR3: TGTGCCAGCAGTGCTCGGGACGTCGCCAACTATGGCTACACCTTC. The chain is built from TRBV25-1 and TRBJ1-2; a possible D gene is TRBD1 (5 bases). The V end lost 4 bases, the J end lost 2 bases, and 14 bases lay between the germline ends. The CDR3 length is 15 residues. Looked up from germline, CDR1 is MGHDK and CDR2 is SYGVNS.

In this sample, this clonotype turned up many times. This sequence joins TRBV2 and TRBJ2-7; TRBD2 aligns across 9 bases. Germline V gene data show CDR1 as SNHLY and CDR2 as FYNNEI. This CDR3 is 17 amino acids long. J was trimmed by 5 bases and V by 7 bases; bases with no gene match: 18. Here the CDR3 DNA reads TGTGCCAGCAAGGAGGAGAGCGGGAGGTATAGGGGAAACGAGCAGTACTTC. Translated: CASKEESGRYRGNEQYF.

The CDR3 reads CASSLVRGASSYEQYF. In DNA, the CDR3 is TGTGCCAGCAGCTTAGTTCGGGGGGCGAGCTCCTACGAGCAGTACTTC. The chain recombines TRBV11-2 with TRBJ2-7; D is possibly TRBD2 (7 bases). Germline V gene lookup returns CDR1 SGHAT and CDR2 FQNNGV. Trimming shortened V by 1 base and J by 0 bases, and 13 bases separated the two germline ends. There are 16 residues in the CDR3.

This clonotype was seen many times. The chain combines TRBV3-1 with TRBJ1-2; D gene ambiguous. V lost 1 base and J 4 bases, leaving 10 bases between the germline ends. Germline V gene sequence: CDR1 LGHDT, CDR2 YNNKEL (reference sequence). CDR3 size: 14 residues. The CDR3 is CASSQAEGFYGYTF. For the CDR3, the DNA is TGTGCCAGCAGCCAAGCCGAGGGATTCTATGGCTACACCTTC.

The chain joins TRBV6-1 to TRBJ1-5; tentatively, D is TRBD1 (5 bases). The CDR3 length is 13 residues. Between the trimmed V and J ends, which lost 2 bases and 11 bases, there was a span of 13 bases. CDR1 is MNHNS and CDR2 is SASEGT in the germline V gene. CDR3 loop: CASSESVVGAQHF. The CDR3 DNA sequence: TGTGCCAGCAGTGAATCCGTAGTGGGGGCCCAGCATTTT.

The CDR3 loop is CASRREGANVLTF. As DNA, the CDR3 is TGTGCCAGCAGGAGAGAAGGGGCCAACGTCCTGACTTTC. V and J are TRBV6-1 and TRBJ2-6, with D hard to call. Germline lookup yields CDR1 MNHNS and CDR2 SASEGT. This CDR3 is built from 13 residues. The V end was cut by 6 bases, the J end by 4 bases, with 7 bases between.

This clonotype was recorded many times. The chain recombines TRBV19 with TRBJ2-3; perhaps TRBD1 as D (6 bases). The CDR3 spans 14 residues. Trimming pared 2 bases from V and 4 bases from J, leaving 10 bases between. The germline CDR1 and CDR2 sequences are LNHDA and SQIVND (reference sequence). The DNA of the CDR3 is TGTGCCAGTAGTATATGGGGGCGGGCAGATACGCAGTATTTT. As protein: CASSIWGRADTQYF.

To note about this clonotype: This may stem from a read error, because a much larger clone lies one nucleotide away. The genes are TRBV20-1 and TRBJ2-6, with D tentatively TRBD2 (6 bases). The V and J ends lost 1 base and 6 bases respectively, with 16 bases between them. This CDR3 is built from 16 residues. CDR1 is DFQATT and CDR2 is SNEGSKA in the germline V gene (reference sequence). The CDR3 DNA is TGCAGTGCTAGAGGAGGCGGGGCTCCTGCGGCCAACGTCCTGACTTTC. This gives the protein CSARGGGAPAANVLTF.

The rearrangement uses TRBV5-1 and TRBJ2-3, with 9 bases identical to TRBD2. Germline V gene data show CDR1 as SGHRS and CDR2 as YFSETQ. Germline trimming cut 3 bases from V and 1 base from J; bases unmatched to any gene: 3. The CDR3 contains 15 residues. The CDR3 region has the DNA TGCGCCAGCAGCTACGGACTAGCGCGCACAGATACGCAGTATTTT. This encodes CASSYGLARTDTQYF.

The genes are TRBV20-1 and TRBJ2-3; TRBD2 agrees at 9 bases. CDR3 length: 17 amino acids. Trimming took 8 bases from V and 2 from J; bases not matched to a gene: 17. The germline V gene encodes CDR1 DFQATT and CDR2 SNEGSKA (reference sequence). The CDR3 nucleotides are TGCAGTTTGACTAGCGGAAAGTTCCCCCGGGCCACAGATACGCAGTATTTT. Its protein is CSLTSGKFPRATDTQYF.

This clonotype has only one observation. J is TRBJ1-2 and V is TRBV6-2 or TRBV6-3; 8 nucleotides match TRBD1. This CDR3 has 15 amino acids. Germline loops: CDR1 MNHEY, CDR2 SVGEGT. V shed 6 bases, J shed 3 bases, and the junction held 9 bases outside the gene matches. For the CDR3, the DNA is TGTGCCAGCAGACTAGGGGGACAGGCTGACTATGGCTACACCTTC. It yields the protein CASRLGGQADYGYTF.

Ten or more counts support this clonotype. The chain couples TRBV5-1 to TRBJ1-2; TRBD1 agrees at 10 bases. The trim removed 6 bases at V and 7 bases at J, leaving 9 bases unmatched. CDR1 is SGHRS, CDR2 YFSETQ, per germline. CDR3 length: 14 amino acids. CDR3 sequence: CASTFGGQGTGYTF. The CDR3, as DNA: TGCGCCAGCACCTTTGGGGGACAGGGGACTGGCTACACCTTC.

This sequence joins TRBV2 and TRBJ1-5, with 7 bases matching TRBD1. V was clipped by 5 bases and J by 8 bases; unmatched bases: 27. Germline V gene sequence: CDR1 SNHLY, CDR2 FYNNEI. The CDR3 runs 20 residues. DNA of the CDR3: TGTGCCAGCAGTTACTCGGGCAGGGGGATCGGACCGCCGGCCCCAGAGCCCCAGCATTTT. Translation: CASSYSGRGIGPPAPEPQHF.

The genes are TRBV20-1 and TRBJ2-7, with 11 positions matching TRBD2. The CDR3 runs to 14 residues. Trimming removed 7 bases from V and 3 bases from J; junction bases left unmatched: 8. Germline V gene data show CDR1 as DFQATT and CDR2 as SNEGSKA (reference sequence). CDR3 sequence reads: CSVRGGTSGYEQYF. DNA of the CDR3: TGCAGTGTGAGGGGTGGGACTAGCGGCTACGAGCAGTACTTC.

This clonotype was detected many times. The chain combines TRBV7-9 with TRBJ1-1, with D unresolved. CDR1 and CDR2 (germline): SEHNR, FQNEAQ (reference sequence). The ends were cut back, 5 bases at V and 5 bases at J, with 9 bases in the middle. The CDR3 is 12 residues long. The CDR3 nucleotides read TGTGCCAGCAGCGGAGATGGGACTGAAGCTTTCTTT. It is translated as CASSGDGTEAFF.

This clonotype was seen at least ten times. The CDR3 nucleotides are TGCGCCAGCAGCCGGTTGACAGGGGGCTATGAGCAGTACTTC. Amino acid sequence: CASSRLTGGYEQYF. V and J are TRBV5-1 and TRBJ2-7; TRBD1 aligns across 10 bases. Germline loops: CDR1 SGHRS, CDR2 YFSETQ. The trim removed 4 bases at V and 7 bases at J, leaving 8 bases unmatched. The CDR3 is 14 residues long.

This chain connects TRBV6-5 to TRBJ1-2, with D unclear. Trimming took 0 bases from V and 14 from J, leaving 19 bases between them. Per germline, CDR1 MNHEY and CDR2 SVGAGI. The CDR3 loop spans 14 amino acids. CDR3: CASSYSRAVPSETF. DNA for the CDR3: TGTGCCAGCAGTTACTCGCGGGCGGTACCATCAGAGACCTTC.

At least ten counts were recorded for this clonotype. The chain combines TRBV11-2 with TRBJ1-2; tentatively, D is TRBD1 (5 bases). V was pared by 1 base and J by 2 bases, with 11 bases between. This CDR3 region has 15 residues. CDR1 is SGHAT, CDR2 FQNNGV, per germline. The CDR3 coding sequence is TGTGCCAGCAGCTTAGTGATAGGGGCGAACTATGGCTACACCTTC. It is translated as CASSLVIGANYGYTF.

This clonotype was observed many times. The DNA of the CDR3 is TGTGCCAGCAGCTTAATTCAGCGAGACACAGATACGCAGTATTTT. It codes for CASSLIQRDTDTQYF. The V gene is TRBV7-9, the J gene TRBJ2-3; D unresolved. From germline, CDR1 is SEHNR and CDR2 FQNEAQ (reference sequence). This CDR3 region has 15 residues. V gave up 2 bases and J gave up 2 bases, with 11 bases separating them.

This clonotype was counted many times. The V and J genes are TRBV4-2 and TRBJ1-6; D unclear. Germline V gives CDR1 LGHNA, CDR2 YNFKEQ. The ends were cut back, 0 bases at V and 6 bases at J, with 6 bases in the middle. The CDR3 is 14 residues long. This CDR3 is CASSQEQSNSPLHF. The CDR3 bases are TGTGCCAGCAGCCAAGAACAGAGTAATTCACCCCTCCACTTT.

This clonotype showed up many times. The chain recombines TRBV9 with TRBJ1-6, with a weak D call TRBD1 (6 bases). This CDR3 has 15 amino acids. V was shortened by 3 bases and J by 7 bases, with 14 bases between the two germline ends. Germline V gene data show CDR1 as SGDLS and CDR2 as YYNGEE. CDR3 amino acids: CASSEQGIRNSPLHF. Written as DNA, the CDR3 is TGTGCCAGCAGCGAACAGGGAATCCGGAATTCACCCCTCCACTTT. Variable domain in full (rest from reference TRBV9 and TRBJ1-6): DSGVTQTPKHLITATGQRVTLRCSPRSGDLSVYWYQQSLDQGLQFLIQYYNGEERAKGNILERFSAQQFPDLHSELNLSSLELGDSALYFCASSEQGIRNSPLHFGNGTRLTVT.

This clonotype was seen more than once but under ten times. One base away lies a much larger clone, so this may be a sequencing read error. V is TRBV5-6 and J is TRBJ1-2; D is ambiguous. The CDR3 covers 14 residues. Germline V gives CDR1 SGHDT, CDR2 YYEEEE. The CDR3 bases are TGTGCCGGCAGCGTCCAGGCGCCCAACTATGGCTACACCTTC. Protein product: CAGSVQAPNYGYTF.

This clonotype showed up many times. The chain employs TRBV18 and TRBJ2-7, with 8 bases identical to TRBD1. Germline CDR1 KGHSH, CDR2 LQKENI. The CDR3 runs to 14 residues. With V trimmed by 8 bases and J by 4 bases, 10 bases remained unmatched. CDR3 in amino acids: CASRGTGSSYEQYF. CDR3 nucleotide sequence: TGTGCCAGCAGAGGGACAGGCAGTTCGTACGAGCAGTACTTC.